This T cell receptor beta chain originates from a study of T-cell memory formation after mild COVID-19. Each CDR3 protein gets one entry after TCRdb re-called the 5' RACE reads with MiXCR. The sample lists about 340,000 distinct CDR3 sequences, approximately 15% seen once, with approximately 20% in the top ten. The CDR3 consists of 15 residues. CDR1 and CDR2 (germline): LGHNA, YSLEER. J was trimmed by 5 bases and V by 5 bases; bases with no gene match: 6. Study-wide results and limits: Among CD4+ contracting clones, most were CM and EM, and CD8+ ones EMRA. A subset of responding clones appeared in pre-infection memory, suggesting cross-reactive memory joined.

This clonotype was found a few times. Its antigen is not known. Source material: PBMCs or a T cell subset sorted from them (not recorded which). The TCR was taken from a young man who had mild COVID-19 (a few samples of this study predate the infection). Cell type and time point are not known. The chain has TRBV4-3 and TRBJ1-4; 9 bases map to TRBD1. CDR3 bases: TGCGCCAGCAGCTCACCGGGACAGGGAAATGAAAAACTGTTTTTT. Amino acids: CASSSPGQGNEKLFF.